Listed here are 16 T cell receptor beta chains from one sample, sequenced in a study of human CD8 memory T cell subsets. TCR beta was sequenced from UMI-tagged 5' RACE libraries. TCRdb re-called the 5' RACE reads and gives one entry per CDR3 protein, without DNA. The sample data list some 10,000 distinct CDR3 sequences. With exhausted-like traits, TPEX cells were early memory CD8+ T cells that were CCR7+ PD-1+ TIGIT+. The sample taken for sequencing was CD8+ T cells from PBMCs. Receptor source: a human donor in good health.

The chain joins TRBV6-6 to TRBJ2-6. Germline CDR1 and CDR2: MNHNY and SVGAGI (reference sequence). The CDR3 has 16 residues. The CDR3 loop is CASSYYRLAGANVLTF.

The CDR3 sequence is CASSWLGGADRTSTQYF. The chain carries TRBV6-6 and TRBJ2-3; TCRdb selects TRBD1, and the lack of DNA leaves this call unchecked. This CDR3 spans 17 amino acids. The germline V gene encodes CDR1 MNHNY and CDR2 SVGAGI (reference sequence).

This sequence joins TRBV27 and TRBJ2-5; TCRdb lists TRBD1, though no DNA is available to test this call. There are 15 residues in the CDR3. Germline CDR1 and CDR2: MNHEY and SMNVEV (reference sequence). The CDR3 loop reads CASSLGAGFQETQYF.

V gene TRBV5-1 combines with J gene TRBJ2-7; TCRdb's D call of TRBD1 is untestable without DNA. Germline-derived CDR1 and CDR2 are SGHRS and YFSETQ. The CDR3 length is 16 residues. The CDR3 sequence is CASSLNTGLSSYEQYF.

The rearrangement joins TRBV13 to TRBJ2-7; TCRdb returns TRBD1, unconfirmable since there is no DNA. The CDR3 runs 15 residues. Germline V gene data show CDR1 as PRHDT and CDR2 as FYEKMQ (reference sequence). Here the CDR3 reads CASSSQGFKAYEQYF.

This sequence joins TRBV20-1 and TRBJ2-7; TCRdb's D gene call, TRBD1, goes unchecked for lack of DNA. This CDR3 has 15 amino acids. CDR1 is DFQATT, CDR2 SNEGSKA, per germline (reference sequence). The CDR3 region is CSARDLDSGSYEQYF.

The chain carries TRBV28 and TRBJ2-3; the D gene TCRdb calls, TRBD1, cannot be checked with no DNA. Looked up from germline, CDR1 is MDHEN and CDR2 is SYDVKM. The CDR3 covers 18 residues. This chain's CDR3 is CASSLLGTGFEYADTQYF.

The rearrangement joins TRBV2 to TRBJ2-3; TCRdb gives TRBD1 as the D gene, but with no DNA this cannot be confirmed. Germline V gives CDR1 SNHLY, CDR2 FYNNEI. This CDR3 region has 13 residues. This CDR3 is CASRGDNTDTQYF.

The V gene is TRBV4-1, the J gene TRBJ1-1. The CDR3 sequence is 19 residues long. Germline assignment: CDR1 MGHRA and CDR2 YSYEKL. The CDR3 here is CASSQFVLTGRAMNTEAFF.

This clonotype is labeled medium-sized based on frequency. The V gene is TRBV7-9, the J gene TRBJ2-5; TCRdb's assignment of TRBD1 cannot be checked, as there is no DNA. The CDR3 totals 13 residues. Germline V gene sequence: CDR1 SEHNR, CDR2 FQNEAQ (reference sequence). CDR3 in amino acids: CASIASGQETQYF.

V and J are TRBV28 and TRBJ1-5. Looked up from germline, CDR1 is MDHEN and CDR2 is SYDVKM. CDR3 length: 15 amino acids. This CDR3 reads CASSPLRVSNQPQHF.

By frequency, this clonotype registers large. This sequence joins TRBV20-1 and TRBJ2-1; TCRdb returns TRBD1, unconfirmable since there is no DNA. CDR1 and CDR2 from the germline V gene are DFQATT and SNEGSKA (reference sequence). This CDR3 region has 13 residues. CDR3: CSACDTGFDEQFF.

The chain combines TRBV6-2 or TRBV6-3 with TRBJ1-2; TCRdb's D call, TRBD1, is unchecked because there is no DNA. Germline V gene lookup returns CDR1 MNHEY and CDR2 SVGEGT. The CDR3 consists of 15 residues. The CDR3 sequence is CASRLGTGSNYGYTF.

The chain carries TRBV6-2 or TRBV6-3 and TRBJ1-2. CDR1 MNHEY and CDR2 SVGEGT come from the germline V gene. The CDR3 has 12 residues. CDR3: CASSWEGYGYTF.

The gene calls are TRBV19 and TRBJ2-1; the D call of TRBD2 rests on TCRdb alone, since no DNA is present to check it. The CDR3 runs 13 residues. The germline V gene encodes CDR1 LNHDA and CDR2 SQIVND (reference sequence). The CDR3 reads CASSMGGDHEQFF.

This rearrangement joins TRBV2 to TRBJ1-4; absent DNA, TCRdb's TRBD1 call cannot be checked. This CDR3 region has 11 residues. The germline CDR1 and CDR2 sequences are SNHLY and FYNNEI. The CDR3 here is CASIGPEKLFF.